The TCR beta chain described here comes from a study of blood T cells in healthy people across ages. A few counts support this clonotype. Its target is not known. Alongside a J-beta primer mix, a sample-barcoded 5' primer served in a second PCR lasting about 7 to 12 cycles. In TCRdb, the 5' RACE reads were re-called with MiXCR into one record per CDR3 protein. The sample holds about 800,000 distinct CDR3 sequences, about 47% seen once. Points from the study as a whole: Age brought a roughly linear fall in TCR beta diversity measured per million T cells. Unsorted PBMCs prevented conclusive naive versus antigen-experienced comparison. Estimates based on one million T cells were treated as lower bounds.

The CDR3 consists of 17 residues. The germline V gene has CDR1 SGHNT and CDR2 YENEEA. Trimming cost V 5 bases and J 3 bases, with 20 bases left between them. Sequencing used blood. This chain joins TRBV11-3 and TRBJ2-1, with D perhaps being TRBD1 or TRBD2 (6 bases each). The sequence came from an elderly man in good health. CDR3 residues: CASSGGTWGEDYNEQFF. The CDR3 DNA sequence: TGTGCCAGCAGCGGGGGGACATGGGGAGAAGACTACAATGAGCAGTTCTTC. Full variable domain (outside the CDR3, taken from reference TRBV11-3 and TRBJ2-1): EAGVVQSPRYKIIEKKQPVAFWCNPISGHNTLYWYLQNLGQGPELLIRYENEEAVDDSQLPKDRFSAERLKGVDSTLKIQPAELGDSAVYLCASSGGTWGEDYNEQFFGPGTRLTVL.